The 7 T cell receptor beta chains below were found in one sample sequenced in a study of cytomegalovirus exposure and HLA in healthy donors. Primers included in the PCR were 60 Vbeta and 13 Jbeta primers. Profiled with immunoSEQ multiplex PCR; TCRdb holds only in-frame clones, not every one. In total, the table holds about 70,000 clones. Material: PBMCs. The receptors here all came from a woman aged 25 to 39 in good health and CMV-seronegative.

With respect to this clone: The sample holds other DNA sequences that translate to the same CDR3. The rearrangement joins TRBV5-4 to TRBJ1-1; 8 bases fit TRBD1. V lost 5 bases, J lost 5 bases, and 5 bases stayed unmatched. The V gene's germline CDR1 is SGHNT and CDR2 YYREEE (reference sequence). This CDR3 is built from 13 residues. CDR3 bases: TGTGCCAGCAGTTTAGACAGGGGAACTGAAGCTTTCTTT. It is translated as CASSLDRGTEAFF.

This chain's CDR3 is CSVEGTSGGADNEQFF. The CDR3 DNA is TGCAGCGTTGAGGGGACTAGCGGGGGGGCCGACAATGAGCAGTTCTTC. This rearrangement joins TRBV29-1 to TRBJ2-1; 16 bases are a match to TRBD2. The germline V gene has CDR1 SQVTM and CDR2 ANQGSEA. This CDR3 contains 16 residues. V gave up 3 bases and J gave up 5 bases; unmatched junction bases: 4.

The rearrangement links TRBV7-3 to TRBJ2-2; the D gene is possibly TRBD2 (6 bases). Germline assignment: CDR1 SGHTA and CDR2 FQGTGA. This CDR3 is 15 amino acids long. V was cut by 3 bases and J by 6 bases, with 14 bases left in between. The CDR3 bases are TGTGCCAGCAGCTTGGGGGGAGGATGGGCCGGGGAGCTGTTTTTT. Translated: CASSLGGGWAGELFF.

The gene calls are TRBV28 and TRBJ1-2; 10 nucleotides agree with TRBD1. The CDR3 spans 15 residues. Germline CDR1 is MDHEN and CDR2 is SYDVKM. The ends lost 6 bases at V and 5 bases at J; junction bases unmatched: 9. DNA of the CDR3: TGTGCCAGCAGCGATCCGGGACAGGGGCTTTATGGCTACACCTTC. Translating gives CASSDPGQGLYGYTF.

The chain joins TRBV7-6 to TRBJ1-1; weak D call: TRBD1 (5 bases). CDR3 length equals 13 residues. V lost 5 bases, J lost 5 bases, and 12 bases lay in between. Germline CDR1 reads SGHVS; CDR2 reads FNYEAQ. This CDR3 is CASSRLGGTEAFF. CDR3 sequence (DNA): TGTGCCAGCAGCCGCCTCGGGGGGACTGAAGCTTTCTTT.

The chain joins TRBV4-1 to TRBJ2-7, with 10 nucleotides matching TRBD1. The germline V gene encodes CDR1 MGHRA and CDR2 YSYEKL. V was pared by 1 base and J by 3 bases, with 3 bases of the junction left unmatched. The CDR3 runs to 15 residues. CDR3 region: CASSQGTGGGYEQYF. The CDR3 DNA reads TGCGCCAGCAGCCAAGGGACAGGGGGGGGCTACGAGCAGTACTTC.

V and J are TRBV27 and TRBJ1-2; 7 bases are a match to TRBD1. Germline CDR1 is MNHEY and CDR2 is SMNVEV (reference sequence). CDR3 length equals 13 residues. Germline trimming cut 7 bases from V and 4 bases from J; bases unmatched to any gene: 6. The CDR3 protein is CASTTTGSYGYTF. The DNA of the CDR3 is TGTGCCAGCACTACGACAGGGAGCTATGGCTACACCTTC.